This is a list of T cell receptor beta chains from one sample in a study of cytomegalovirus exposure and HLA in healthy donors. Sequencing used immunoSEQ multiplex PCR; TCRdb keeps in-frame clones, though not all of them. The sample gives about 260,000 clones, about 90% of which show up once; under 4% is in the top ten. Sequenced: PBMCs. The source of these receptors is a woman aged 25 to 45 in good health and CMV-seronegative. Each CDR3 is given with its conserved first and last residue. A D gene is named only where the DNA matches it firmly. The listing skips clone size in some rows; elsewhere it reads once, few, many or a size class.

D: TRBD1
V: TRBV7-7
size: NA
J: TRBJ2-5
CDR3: CASSWGTGQETQYF
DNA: TGTGCCAGCAGCTGGGGGACAGGGCAAGAGACCCAGTACTTC

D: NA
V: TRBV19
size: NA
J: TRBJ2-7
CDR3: CASSYASRGTFYEQYF
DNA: TGTGCCAGTAGTTACGCCTCACGAGGAACTTTCTACGAGCAGTACTTC

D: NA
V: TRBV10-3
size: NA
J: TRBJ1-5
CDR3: CAISVAGDNQPQHF
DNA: TGTGCCATCAGTGTTGCAGGGGACAATCAGCCCCAGCATTTT

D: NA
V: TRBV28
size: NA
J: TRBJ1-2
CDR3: CASSLSGLFYGYTF
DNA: TGTGCCAGCAGTCTGTCAGGGTTGTTCTATGGCTACACCTTC

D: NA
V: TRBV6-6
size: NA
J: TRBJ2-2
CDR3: CASSYGSMGGELFF
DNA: TGTGCCAGCAGTTACGGATCAATGGGCGGGGAGCTGTTTTTT

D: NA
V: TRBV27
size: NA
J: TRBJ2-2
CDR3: CASSAPGHENTGELFF
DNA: TGTGCCAGCAGTGCCCCGGGACACGAGAACACCGGGGAGCTGTTTTTT

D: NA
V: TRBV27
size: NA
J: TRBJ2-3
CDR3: CASSRPGLEDTQYF
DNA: TGTGCCAGCAGTCGCCCAGGCCTCGAAGATACGCAGTATTTT

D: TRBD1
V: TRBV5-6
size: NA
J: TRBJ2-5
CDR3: CASSSQGAQETQYF
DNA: TGTGCCAGCAGCTCACAGGGGGCTCAAGAGACCCAGTACTTC

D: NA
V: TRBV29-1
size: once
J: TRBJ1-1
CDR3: CSVEAQTGGTEAFF
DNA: TGCAGCGTTGAAGCCCAGACAGGCGGTACTGAAGCTTTCTTT

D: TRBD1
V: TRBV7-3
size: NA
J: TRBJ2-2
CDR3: CASSRTGVETGELFF
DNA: TGTGCCAGCAGCCGCACAGGGGTGGAGACCGGGGAGCTGTTTTTT

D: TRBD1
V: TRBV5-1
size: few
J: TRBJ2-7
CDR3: CASSPTGETYEQYF
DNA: TGCGCCAGCAGCCCGACAGGGGAAACCTACGAGCAGTACTTC

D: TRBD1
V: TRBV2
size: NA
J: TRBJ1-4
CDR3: CASSTDRVEEKLFF
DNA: TGTGCCAGCAGTACCGACAGGGTAGAGGAAAAACTGTTTTTT

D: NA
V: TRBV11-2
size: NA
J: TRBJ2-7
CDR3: CASSLDWAPPEQYF
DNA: TGTGCCAGCAGCTTAGATTGGGCGCCCCCCGAGCAGTACTTC

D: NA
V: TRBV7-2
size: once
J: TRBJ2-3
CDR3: CASIPQTDTDTQYF
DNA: TGTGCCAGCATCCCCCAAACGGACACAGATACGCAGTATTTT

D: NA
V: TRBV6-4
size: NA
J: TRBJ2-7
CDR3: CASRDSSYEQYF
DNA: TGTGCCAGCAGGGACAGCTCCTACGAGCAGTACTTC

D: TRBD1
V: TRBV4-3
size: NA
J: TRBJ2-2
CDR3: CASSQVQGSGELFF
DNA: TGCGCCAGCAGCCAAGTACAGGGGTCCGGGGAGCTGTTTTTT

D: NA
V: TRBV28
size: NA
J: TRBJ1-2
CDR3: CASSLFLGPRDANYGYTF
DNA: TGTGCCAGCAGTTTATTCCTTGGGCCCAGGGACGCCAACTATGGCTACACCTTC

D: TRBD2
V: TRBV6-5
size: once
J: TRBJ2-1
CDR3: CASSYSLAGTNEQFF
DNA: TGTGCCAGCAGTTACAGCCTAGCGGGTACCAATGAGCAGTTCTTC

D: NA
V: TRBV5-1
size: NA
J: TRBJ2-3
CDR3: CASSYTPLSSNTDTQYF
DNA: TGCGCCAGCAGCTACACGCCGCTTAGCTCCAACACAGATACGCAGTATTTT

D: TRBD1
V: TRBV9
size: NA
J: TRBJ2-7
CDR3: CASSVGDSLEQYF
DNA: TGTGCCAGCAGCGTCGGGGACAGCCTCGAGCAGTACTTC

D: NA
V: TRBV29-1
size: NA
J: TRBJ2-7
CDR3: CSVEGAGGDTYEQYF
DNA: TGCAGCGTTGAAGGGGCAGGAGGGGACACCTACGAGCAGTACTTC

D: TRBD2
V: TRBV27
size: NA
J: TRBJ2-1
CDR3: CASSFSAGAAEQFF
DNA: TGTGCCAGCAGTTTCTCAGCGGGAGCCGCTGAGCAGTTCTTC

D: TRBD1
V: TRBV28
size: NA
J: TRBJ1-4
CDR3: CASSHGQGGEKLFF
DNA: TGTGCCAGCAGCCACGGACAGGGGGGTGAAAAACTGTTTTTT

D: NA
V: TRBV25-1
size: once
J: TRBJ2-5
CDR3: CASSAKETQYF
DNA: TGTGCCAGCAGTGCAAAAGAGACCCAGTACTTC

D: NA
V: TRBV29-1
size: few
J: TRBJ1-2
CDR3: CSVEGGRVYGYTF
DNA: TGCAGCGTTGAAGGGGGCAGAGTCTATGGCTACACCTTC

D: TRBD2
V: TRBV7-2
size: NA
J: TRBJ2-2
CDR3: CASSPLAGPGELFF
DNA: TGTGCCAGCAGCCCACTAGCGGGACCCGGGGAGCTGTTTTTT

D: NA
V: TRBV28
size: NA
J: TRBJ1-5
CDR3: CASRQQGVEPQHF
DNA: TGTGCCAGCAGACAACAGGGCGTGGAGCCCCAGCATTTT

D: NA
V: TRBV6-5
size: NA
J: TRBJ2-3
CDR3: CASSYTDTDTQYF
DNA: TGTGCCAGCAGTTACACTGACACAGATACGCAGTATTTT

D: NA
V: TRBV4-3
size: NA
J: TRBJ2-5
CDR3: CASSPTMTGRAETQYF
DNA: TGCGCCAGCAGCCCCACGATGACAGGGAGGGCGGAGACCCAGTACTTC

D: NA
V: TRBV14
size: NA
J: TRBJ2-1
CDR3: CASSLEVYNEQFF
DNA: TGTGCCAGCAGCTTGGAGGTTTACAATGAGCAGTTCTTC

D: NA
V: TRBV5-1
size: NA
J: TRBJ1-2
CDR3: CASSEGPDNYGYTF
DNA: TGCGCCAGCAGCGAGGGACCGGATAACTATGGCTACACCTTC

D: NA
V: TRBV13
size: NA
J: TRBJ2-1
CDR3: CASSLLGESSYNEQFF
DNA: TGTGCCAGCAGCTTATTGGGGGAGAGCTCCTACAATGAGCAGTTCTTC

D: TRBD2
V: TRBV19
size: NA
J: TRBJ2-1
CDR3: CASSISGAGDPAYNEQFF
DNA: TGTGCCAGTAGTATTTCGGGTGCGGGAGACCCTGCCTACAATGAGCAGTTCTTC

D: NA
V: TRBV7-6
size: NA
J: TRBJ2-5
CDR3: CASSFPGLQETQYF
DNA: TGTGCCAGCAGCTTTCCGGGACTCCAAGAGACCCAGTACTTC

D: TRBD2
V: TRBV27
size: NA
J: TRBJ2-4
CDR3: CASSRSGRGNIQYF
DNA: TGTGCCAGCAGTAGAAGCGGGAGAGGAAACATTCAGTACTTC

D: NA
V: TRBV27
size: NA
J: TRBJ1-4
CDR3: CASSFYGSKDEKLFF
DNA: TGTGCCAGCAGTTTCTATGGGTCCAAAGATGAAAAACTGTTTTTT

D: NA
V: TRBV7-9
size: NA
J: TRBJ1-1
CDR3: CASSTPGGTEAFF
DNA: TGTGCCAGCAGCACTCCTGGGGGTACTGAAGCTTTCTTT

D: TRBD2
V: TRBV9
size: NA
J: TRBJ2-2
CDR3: CASSRGLADTGELFF
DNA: TGTGCCAGCAGCAGAGGACTAGCGGACACCGGGGAGCTGTTTTTT

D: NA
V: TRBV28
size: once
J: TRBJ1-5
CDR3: CASREGSQPQHF
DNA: TGTGCCAGCAGGGAGGGAAGTCAGCCCCAGCATTTT

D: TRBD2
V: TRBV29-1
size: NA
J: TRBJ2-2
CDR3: CSVASGVNTGELFF
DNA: TGCAGCGTAGCTAGCGGAGTAAACACCGGGGAGCTGTTTTTT

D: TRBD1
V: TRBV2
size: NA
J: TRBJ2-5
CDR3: CASMGVDRGHETQYF
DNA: TGTGCCAGCATGGGGGTGGACAGGGGGCATGAGACCCAGTACTTC

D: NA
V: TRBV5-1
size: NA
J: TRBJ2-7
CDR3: CASSLLGATYEQYF
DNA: TGCGCCAGCAGCTTGTTAGGGGCAACCTACGAGCAGTACTTC

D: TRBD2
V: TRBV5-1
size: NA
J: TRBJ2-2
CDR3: CASSLTSGAASLTGELFF
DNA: TGCGCCAGCAGCTTGACTAGCGGGGCCGCTAGTCTCACCGGGGAGCTGTTTTTT

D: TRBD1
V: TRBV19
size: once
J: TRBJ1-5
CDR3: CATRQGGNQPQHF
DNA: TGTGCCACAAGACAGGGTGGCAATCAGCCCCAGCATTTT

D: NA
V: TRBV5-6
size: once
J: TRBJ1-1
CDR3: CASSSGDTEAFF
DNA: TGTGCCAGCAGCAGCGGGGACACTGAAGCTTTCTTT

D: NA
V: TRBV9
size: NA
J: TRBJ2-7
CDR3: CASSVELRTEQYF
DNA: TGTGCCAGCAGCGTAGAGTTGAGGACCGAGCAGTACTTC

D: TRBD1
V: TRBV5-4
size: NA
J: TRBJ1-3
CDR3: CASSLAGTEISSGNTIYF
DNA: TGTGCCAGCAGCTTGGCGGGGACAGAGATCTCCTCTGGAAACACCATATATTTT

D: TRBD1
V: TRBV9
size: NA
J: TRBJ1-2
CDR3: CASSSQGQGGYGYTF
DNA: TGTGCCAGCAGCTCCCAAGGACAGGGCGGGTATGGCTACACCTTC